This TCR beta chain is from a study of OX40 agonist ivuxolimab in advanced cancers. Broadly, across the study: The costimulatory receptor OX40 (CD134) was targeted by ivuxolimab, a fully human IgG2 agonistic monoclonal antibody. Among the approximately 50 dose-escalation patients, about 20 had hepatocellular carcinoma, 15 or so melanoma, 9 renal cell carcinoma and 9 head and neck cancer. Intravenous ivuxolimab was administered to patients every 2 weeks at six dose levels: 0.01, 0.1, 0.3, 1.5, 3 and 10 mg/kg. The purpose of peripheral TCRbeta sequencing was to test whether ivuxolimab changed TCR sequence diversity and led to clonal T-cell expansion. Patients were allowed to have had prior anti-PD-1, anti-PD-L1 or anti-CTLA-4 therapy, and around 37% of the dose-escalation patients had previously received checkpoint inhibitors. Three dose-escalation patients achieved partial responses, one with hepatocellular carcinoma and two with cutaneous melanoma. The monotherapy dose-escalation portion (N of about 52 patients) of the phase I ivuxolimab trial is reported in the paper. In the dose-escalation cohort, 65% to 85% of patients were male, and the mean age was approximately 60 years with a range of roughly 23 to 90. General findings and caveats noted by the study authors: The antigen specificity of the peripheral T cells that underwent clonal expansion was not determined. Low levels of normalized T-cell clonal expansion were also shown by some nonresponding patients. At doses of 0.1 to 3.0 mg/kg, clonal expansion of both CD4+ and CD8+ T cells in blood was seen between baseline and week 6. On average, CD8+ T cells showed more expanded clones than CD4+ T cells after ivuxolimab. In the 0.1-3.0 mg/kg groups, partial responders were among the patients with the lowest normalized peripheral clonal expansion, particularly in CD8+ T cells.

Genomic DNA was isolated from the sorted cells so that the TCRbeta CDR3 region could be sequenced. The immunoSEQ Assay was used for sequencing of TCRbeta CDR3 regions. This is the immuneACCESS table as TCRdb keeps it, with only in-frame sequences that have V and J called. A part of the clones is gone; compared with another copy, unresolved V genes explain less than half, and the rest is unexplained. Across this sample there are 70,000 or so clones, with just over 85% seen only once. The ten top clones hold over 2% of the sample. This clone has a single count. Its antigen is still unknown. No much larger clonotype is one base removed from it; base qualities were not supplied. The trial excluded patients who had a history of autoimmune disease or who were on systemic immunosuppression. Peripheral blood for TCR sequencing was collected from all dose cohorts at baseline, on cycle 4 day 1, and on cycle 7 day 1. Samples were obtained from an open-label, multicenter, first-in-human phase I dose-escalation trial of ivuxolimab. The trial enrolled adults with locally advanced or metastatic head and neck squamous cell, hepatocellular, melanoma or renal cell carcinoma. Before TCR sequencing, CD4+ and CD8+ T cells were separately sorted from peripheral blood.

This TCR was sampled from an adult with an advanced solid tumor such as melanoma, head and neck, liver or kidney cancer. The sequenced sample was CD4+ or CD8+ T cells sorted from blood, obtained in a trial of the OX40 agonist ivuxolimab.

The CDR3: CASSPQGGGNQPQHF. At the DNA level, the sequence is TGTGCCAGCAGCCCACAGGGAGGGGGCAATCAGCCCCAGCATTTT. The rearrangement joined TRBV28 to TRBJ1-5, and possibly TRBD1, on 6 matching bases. The V and J ends are trimmed by 6 bases and 2 bases, leaving 14 bases between them. From the cysteine through the phenylalanine, the CDR3 covers 15 amino acids. The entry retains the CDR3 DNA only, 45 bases that are in frame from base 1. CDR1 is given as MDHEN and CDR2 as SYDVKM, both from the germline V gene. The CDR3, completed at both ends by the reference TRBV28 and TRBJ1-5 genes, gives the full variable domain DVKVTQSSRYLVKRTGEKVFLECVQDMDHENMFWYRQDPGLGLRLIYFSYDVKMKEKGDIPEGYSVSREKKERFSLILESASTNQTSMYLCASSPQGGGNQPQHFGDGTRLSIL.